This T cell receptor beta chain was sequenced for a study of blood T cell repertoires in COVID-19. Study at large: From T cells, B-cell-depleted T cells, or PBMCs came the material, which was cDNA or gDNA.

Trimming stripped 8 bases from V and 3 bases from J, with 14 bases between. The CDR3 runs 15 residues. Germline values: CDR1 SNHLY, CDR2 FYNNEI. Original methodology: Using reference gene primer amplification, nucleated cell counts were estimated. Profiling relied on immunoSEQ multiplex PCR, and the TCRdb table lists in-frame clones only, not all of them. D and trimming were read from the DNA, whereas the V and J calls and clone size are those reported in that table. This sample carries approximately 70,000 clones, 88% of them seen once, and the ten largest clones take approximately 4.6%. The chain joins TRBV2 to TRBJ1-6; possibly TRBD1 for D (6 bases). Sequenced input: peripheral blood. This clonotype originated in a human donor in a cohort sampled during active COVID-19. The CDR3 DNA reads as TGTGCCAGCGTCCGGGGGGGCTTCTATAATTCACCCCTCCACTTT. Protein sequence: CASVRGGFYNSPLHF.